The next 18 T cell receptor beta chains were all read from a single sample in a study of T cell changes during pregnancy in multiple sclerosis. Sequenced by immunoSEQ multiplex PCR; TCRdb stores in-frame clones only, minus some. The repertoire holds under 70,000 clones, about nine tenths seen once, with about 1.2% in the top ten. The sample consisted of peripheral blood, taken after pregnancy. Receptors were obtained from a female donor in good health, enrolled as a control in a pregnancy study.

This rearrangement joins TRBV12-5 to TRBJ1-1, with D hard to call. From germline, CDR1 is LGHNT and CDR2 FRNRAP. The CDR3 loop spans 15 amino acids. The germline V and J ends were trimmed by 5 bases and 1 base, with 14 bases remaining between them. CDR3 nucleotide sequence: TGTGCTAGTGGTCTATCTGACACTGGGAACACTGAAGCTTTCTTT. Protein sequence: CASGLSDTGNTEAFF.

V is TRBV18 and J is TRBJ1-6; TRBD1 aligns across 7 bases. The CDR3 is 16 amino acids. Germline CDR1 KGHSH, CDR2 LQKENI. J was trimmed by 0 bases and V by 4 bases; bases with no gene match: 3. CDR3 bases: TGTGCCAGCTCACTAACAGGGGTCTCCTATAATTCACCCCTCCACTTT. It codes for CASSLTGVSYNSPLHF.

V is TRBV7-9 and J is TRBJ1-2, with a tentative D call TRBD1 (5 bases). The CDR3 loop spans 14 amino acids. Germline assignment: CDR1 SEHNR and CDR2 FQNEAQ (reference sequence). The germline V and J ends were trimmed by 1 base and 2 bases, with 8 bases remaining between them. CDR3 bases: TGTGCCAGCAGCTTAGAGGGGCAGAACTATGGCTACACCTTC. This codes for CASSLEGQNYGYTF.

This clone was picked up many times. The V call is TRBV12-2, the J call TRBJ1-1. TRBV12-2 corresponds to a pseudogene. The length of the CDR3 is 12 residues. The CDR3 DNA reads TGTGCAAAAACCGGGGGGCACACTGAAGCTTTCTTT. It translates to CAKTGGHTEAFF.

The gene calls are TRBV11-2 and TRBJ2-7; D call uncertain. CDR1 and CDR2 (germline): SGHAT, FQNNGV. This CDR3 contains 15 residues. V was pared by 0 bases and J by 2 bases, with 11 bases between. CDR3: CASSLDPGGPYEQYF. The CDR3, as DNA: TGTGCCAGCAGCTTAGACCCGGGTGGCCCCTACGAGCAGTACTTC.

The chain combines TRBV5-6 with TRBJ2-3, with D hard to call. Germline V lookup: CDR1 SGHDT, CDR2 YYEEEE. V lost 4 bases and J 0 bases, leaving 6 bases between the germline ends. The CDR3 length is 13 residues. The chain's CDR3 is CASSTTSTDTQYF. In nucleotides, the CDR3 is TGTGCCAGCAGCACCACTAGCACAGATACGCAGTATTTT.

The J gene is TRBJ1-6, the V gene TRBV6-1, with a possible D match to TRBD1 (6 bases). Trimming took off 2 bases at V and 11 bases at J, with 16 bases between the two ends. The CDR3 has 15 amino acids. Germline values: CDR1 MNHNS, CDR2 SASEGT. CDR3 DNA: TGTGCCAGCAGTGAAAGAAACAGGGAAGTCCCACCCCTCCACTTT. Translating gives CASSERNREVPPLHF.

The V gene is TRBV7-2, the J gene TRBJ1-5; D remains ambiguous. Trimming removed 0 bases at V and 8 bases at J, with 5 bases between. Germline V CDR1 and CDR2: SGHTA, FQGNSA. The CDR3 extends over 12 amino acids. The CDR3 sequence is CASSLAPEPQHF. The CDR3 DNA reads as TGTGCCAGCAGCTTAGCGCCAGAGCCCCAGCATTTT.

The rearrangement joins TRBV30 to TRBJ2-3; 8 nucleotides agree with TRBD1. The CDR3 runs to 13 residues. Germline values: CDR1 GTSNPN, CDR2 SVGIG (reference sequence). With 0 bases clipped from V and 4 bases from J, the junction kept 0 bases outside the gene matches. CDR3 sequence: CAWSVQGADTQYF. The CDR3 region has the DNA TGTGCCTGGAGTGTACAGGGGGCAGATACGCAGTATTTT.

The chain has TRBV7-2 and TRBJ2-5; no definite D call. Germline-derived CDR1 and CDR2 are SGHTA and FQGNSA. V gave up 1 base and J gave up 4 bases, with 7 bases separating them. The CDR3 runs to 13 residues. The CDR3, as DNA: TGTGCCAGCAGCTTAGACCAGGTAGAGACCCAGTACTTC. This gives the protein CASSLDQVETQYF.

This chain joins TRBV19 and TRBJ1-1; the D gene is possibly TRBD1 (6 bases). Germline V gene lookup returns CDR1 LNHDA and CDR2 SQIVND (reference sequence). CDR3 length: 13 residues. V gave up 6 bases and J gave up 7 bases, with 15 bases separating them. The CDR3 bases are TGTGCCAGTAGACCACAGGGATTGGTTGAAGCTTTCTTT. As protein: CASRPQGLVEAFF.

The V call is TRBV20-1, the J call TRBJ1-1; 8 positions match TRBD1. Looked up from germline, CDR1 is DFQATT and CDR2 is SNEGSKA (reference sequence). J lost 8 bases, V lost 5 bases, and 4 bases had no gene match. The CDR3 loop spans 11 amino acids. CDR3 protein: CSAAQGAEAFF. The CDR3 nucleotides are TGCAGTGCTGCCCAGGGGGCGGAAGCTTTCTTT.

The chain recombines TRBV18 with TRBJ1-1; no definite D call. The CDR3 has 15 amino acids. CDR1 and CDR2 from the germline V gene are KGHSH and LQKENI. V was clipped by 1 base and J by 0 bases, with 9 bases between them. CDR3 sequence (DNA): TGTGCCAGCTCACCACGCGCGAGAGTGAACACTGAAGCTTTCTTT. Protein: CASSPRARVNTEAFF. The full variable domain, its missing parts supplied by reference TRBV18 and TRBJ1-1, is NAGVMQNPRHLVRRRGQEARLRCSPMKGHSHVYWYRQLPEEGLKFMVYLQKENIIDESGMPKERFSAEFPKEGPSILRIQQVVRGDSAAYFCASSPRARVNTEAFFGQGTRLTVV.

V gene TRBV29-1 combines with J gene TRBJ1-1; D is undetermined. Germline V lookup: CDR1 SQVTM, CDR2 ANQGSEA. V was pared by 0 bases and J by 0 bases, with 17 bases between. The CDR3 spans 17 residues. CDR3 nucleotide sequence: TGCAGCGTTGAAGATCGAGGTTCAGACGATTTGAACACTGAAGCTTTCTTT. Amino acids: CSVEDRGSDDLNTEAFF. The full variable domain, rest sourced from reference TRBV29-1 and TRBJ1-1, is SAVISQKPSRDICQRGTSLTIQCQVDSQVTMMFWYRQQPGQSLTLIATANQGSEATYESGFVIDKFPISRPNLTFSTLTVSNMSPEDSSIYLCSVEDRGSDDLNTEAFFGQGTRLTVV.

The chain combines TRBV25-1 with TRBJ2-1; the match to TRBD2 covers 11 bases. The CDR3 runs 16 residues. Germline values: CDR1 MGHDK, CDR2 SYGVNS. Germline trimming cut 1 base from V and 8 bases from J; bases unmatched to any gene: 7. Here the CDR3 reads CASSESLAGGRDEQFF. The CDR3 DNA follows: TGTGCCAGCAGTGAATCCCTAGCGGGGGGAAGAGATGAGCAGTTCTTC.

V usage is TRBV11-2 and J usage is TRBJ1-6; 7 nucleotides align to TRBD1. Losses at the gene ends were 4 bases for V and 6 bases for J; bases not matched to a gene: 9. The CDR3 is 16 residues long. The germline V gene has CDR1 SGHAT and CDR2 FQNNGV. As DNA, the CDR3 is TGTGCCAGCAGCTCGACTCCGGGACAGCGTAATTCACCCCTCCACTTT. Translated, it gives CASSSTPGQRNSPLHF.

The chain combines TRBV7-6 with TRBJ1-1, with TRBD1 as a possible D gene (6 bases). Germline V lookup: CDR1 SGHVS, CDR2 FNYEAQ. Trimming shortened V by 5 bases and J by 3 bases, and 19 bases separated the two germline ends. The CDR3 is made up of 16 amino acids. CDR3 nucleotide sequence: TGTGCCAGCAGCCGAAGTACCTGGGAGGGGGACACTGAAGCTTTCTTT. Protein product: CASSRSTWEGDTEAFF. The full variable domain, its missing parts supplied by reference TRBV7-6 and TRBJ1-1, is GAGVSQSPRYKVTKRGQDVALRCDPISGHVSLYWYRQALGQGPEFLTYFNYEAQQDKSGLPNDRFSAERPEGSISTLTIQRTEQRDSAMYRCASSRSTWEGDTEAFFGQGTRLTVV.

This sequence joins TRBV4-1 and TRBJ1-1; a possible D gene is TRBD1 (6 bases). The CDR3 runs 15 residues. The V gene's germline CDR1 is MGHRA and CDR2 YSYEKL. Trimming cost V 0 bases and J 10 bases, with 18 bases left between them. CDR3 sequence: CASSQDRGGSPRAFF. In DNA form, the CDR3 reads TGCGCCAGCAGCCAAGACAGGGGTGGCTCCCCTCGAGCTTTCTTT.